Each of the 16 T cell receptor beta chains below was sequenced from the same sample in a study of regulatory T cells in long-lasting Graves disease. Indicated time point: newly diagnosed GD, antithyroid drugs for less than 3 months. PBMCs provided the RNA from which the TCR library was made. Construction of TCR beta libraries relied on iRepertoire HTBI primers and on Arm-PCR targeting CDR3 regions. TCRdb recomputed calls from the multiplex PCR reads with MiXCR, one row per CDR3 protein. The data contain roughly 360,000 distinct CDR3 sequences, roughly 10% of them seen just once; the ten biggest clones take up approximately 19%. This same sample was also taken into another study, of T cells in Graves' hyperthyroidism and ophthalmopathy.

The sequencing used peripheral blood mononuclear cells (PBMCs), collected at new diagnosis, from a patient treated with antithyroid drugs. The receptor set was obtained from a woman younger than 35 with Graves disease.

The genes are TRBV24-1 and TRBJ2-3; no reliable D call. Trimming removed 5 bases at V and 3 bases at J, with 8 bases between. The CDR3 has 13 residues. Germline V gives CDR1 KGHDR, CDR2 SFDVKD. CDR3: CATSGPGTDTQYF. The CDR3, as DNA: TGTGCCACCAGTGGGCCCGGAACAGATACGCAGTATTTT.

This clonotype was found a few times. At one of its ends the junction is not consistent with the germline gene, which may arise from a read error. The chain has TRBV6-2 or TRBV6-3 and TRBJ2-5, with a tentative D call TRBD2 (5 bases). CDR1 is MNHEY and CDR2 is SVGEGT in the germline V gene. This CDR3 is 17 amino acids long. The CDR3 reads CASNQWGRGINQEAQYF. The CDR3 DNA follows: TGTGCCAGCAACCAATGGGGTAGAGGGATCAACCAAGAGGCCCAGTACTTC.

The sample holds many counts of this clonotype. This chain joins TRBV7-9 and TRBJ1-2, with D maybe TRBD1 (6 bases). The V end lost 7 bases, the J end lost 5 bases, and 17 bases lay between the germline ends. Per the germline V gene, CDR1 is SEHNR and CDR2 is FQNEAQ (reference sequence). This CDR3 spans 14 amino acids. This CDR3 is CASNPGGLGYGYTF. The CDR3 coding sequence is TGTGCCAGCAACCCCGGGGGGCTTGGATATGGCTACACCTTC.

This clonotype came up many times. V is TRBV7-2 and J is TRBJ1-1; 10 bases map to TRBD1. This CDR3 comprises 14 residues. Unmatched junction bases numbered 1, after V lost 2 bases and J lost 4 bases. Germline values: CDR1 SGHTA, CDR2 FQGNSA. The CDR3: CASSLRTGGTEAFF. The CDR3 coding sequence is TGTGCCAGCAGCTTACGGACAGGGGGCACTGAAGCTTTCTTT.

Remarks on this clonotype: Given a much more abundant clone one base away, this may be a read error. The chain is built from TRBV11-2 and TRBJ2-5, with 7 bases matching TRBD1. CDR1 SGHAT and CDR2 FQNNGV come from the germline V gene. CDR3 size: 15 residues. V shed 5 bases and J 9 bases; nucleotides not matched to a gene: 15. The CDR3 sequence is CASSPRTGIQEPQYF. CDR3 sequence (DNA): TGTGCCAGCAGCCCCCGGACAGGTATCCAAGAACCCCAGTACTTC.

This clonotype has a count of ten or more. V is TRBV7-2 and J is TRBJ2-3; TRBD1 might be the D (5 bases). The length of the CDR3 is 15 residues. The V and J ends lost 1 base and 5 bases respectively, with 13 bases between them. Looked up from germline, CDR1 is SGHTA and CDR2 is FQGNSA. The chain's CDR3 is CASSLVGVGGDTQYF. The CDR3 region has the DNA TGTGCCAGCAGCTTAGTAGGGGTGGGCGGAGATACGCAGTATTTT.

This clonotype was counted at least ten times. The rearrangement uses TRBV11-2 and TRBJ2-2, with 10 bases aligning to TRBD1. This CDR3 has 17 amino acids. Germline CDR1 reads SGHAT; CDR2 reads FQNNGV. The trim removed 5 bases at V and 3 bases at J, leaving 9 bases unmatched. The CDR3 reads CASSLWPGTGDTGELFF. The CDR3 DNA reads TGTGCCAGCAGCCTCTGGCCCGGGACAGGGGACACCGGGGAGCTGTTTTTT. Together with reference TRBV11-2 and TRBJ2-2, the CDR3 gives the full variable domain: EAGVAQSPRYKIIEKRQSVAFWCNPISGHATLYWYQQILGQGPKLLIQFQNNGVVDDSQLPKDRFSAERLKGVDSTLKIQPAKLEDSAVYLCASSLWPGTGDTGELFFGEGSRLTVL.

The chain combines TRBV4-3 with TRBJ1-5; no reliable D call. Trimming pared 1 base from V and 6 bases from J, leaving 10 bases between. This CDR3 has 14 amino acids. CDR1 is LGHNA and CDR2 is YSLEER in the germline V gene. The CDR3 DNA is TGCGCCAGCAGCCAAGCTCACACCGGTCAGCCCCAGCATTTT. Protein product: CASSQAHTGQPQHF.

This chain joins TRBV29-1 and TRBJ1-2; 8 nucleotides line up with TRBD1. The CDR3 is made up of 10 amino acids. Germline CDR1 SQVTM, CDR2 ANQGSEA. Germline trimming cut 5 bases from V and 8 bases from J; bases unmatched to any gene: 1. CDR3 bases: TGCAGCGTTCAGGGGGCGGGCTACACCTTC. Translated: CSVQGAGYTF.

This clonotype was counted between two and nine times. CDR3: CASRLGAAKNIQYF. The DNA for the CDR3 is TGTGCCAGCAGACTCGGAGCGGCCAAAAACATTCAGTACTTC. The chain carries TRBV6-2 or TRBV6-3 and TRBJ2-4; unclear D gene. The V end lost 6 bases, the J end lost 1 base, and 10 bases lay between the germline ends. CDR1 and CDR2 (germline): MNHEY, SVGEGT. The CDR3 has 14 amino acids.

The rearrangement joins TRBV15 to TRBJ1-2; tentative D call: TRBD1 (5 bases). CDR1 LNHNV and CDR2 YYDKDF come from the germline V gene (reference sequence). The CDR3 sequence is 12 residues long. Trimming shortened V by 8 bases and J by 2 bases, and 9 bases separated the two germline ends. CDR3 coding DNA: TGTGCCACCTCCGGGGCCAACTATGGCTACACCTTC. Translation gives CATSGANYGYTF.

This clonotype was counted between two and nine times. The chain links TRBV10-2 to TRBJ2-2; 11 bases agree with TRBD2. The trim removed 5 bases at V and 7 bases at J, leaving 12 bases unmatched. Germline CDR1 is WSHSY and CDR2 is SAAADI. This CDR3 has 17 amino acids. CDR3: CASSPSIAGGPSGELFF. The CDR3 region has the DNA TGCGCCAGCAGTCCCTCTATAGCGGGAGGGCCCAGCGGGGAGCTGTTTTTT.

This clonotype appeared many times. The chain uses TRBV20-1 and TRBJ2-7; D call uncertain. The CDR3 contains 14 residues. Germline V gene lookup returns CDR1 DFQATT and CDR2 SNEGSKA (reference sequence). Trimming took 1 base from V and 0 from J, leaving 10 bases between them. In DNA, the CDR3 is TGCAGTGCTAGAGGTAGCCTTAACTCCTACGAGCAGTACGTC. It codes for CSARGSLNSYEQYV.

This clonotype was detected ten times or more. The V and J genes are TRBV7-2 and TRBJ2-5; the D is unclear. The germline V gene has CDR1 SGHTA and CDR2 FQGNSA. V gave up 5 bases and J gave up 1 base, with 8 bases separating them. CDR3 length: 13 residues. The CDR3 sequence: CASSQIVQETQYF. In nucleotides, the CDR3 is TGTGCCAGCAGCCAAATAGTCCAAGAGACCCAGTACTTC.

This chain joins TRBV10-3 and TRBJ2-5; tentatively, D is TRBD2 (5 bases). V lost 4 bases to trimming and J lost 4 bases, with 13 bases between them. The CDR3 is made up of 14 amino acids. The germline gives CDR1 ENHRY, CDR2 SYGVKD. CDR3 in amino acids: CAISGERLTETQYF. The CDR3 DNA follows: TGTGCCATCAGTGGGGAGAGGCTCACAGAGACCCAGTACTTC.

In its sample, this clonotype was seen a few times. The chain recombines TRBV20-1 with TRBJ2-1; D is tentatively TRBD1 or TRBD2 (5 bases each). This CDR3 is built from 16 residues. Trimming removed 2 bases from V and 0 bases from J, with 14 bases in between. Germline V CDR1 and CDR2: DFQATT, SNEGSKA (reference sequence). In nucleotides, the CDR3 is TGCAGTGCTAGAATTCCCGGGACGAGCTCCTACAATGAGCAGTTCTTC. Translation: CSARIPGTSSYNEQFF.